The 25 T cell receptor beta chains presented below share a single source sample, sequenced in a study of blood T cell repertoires in COVID-19. The assay was immunoSEQ multiplex PCR, and TCRdb's table has in-frame clones only and misses some. The data hold approximately 350,000 clones, with roughly four fifths observed a single time. Sequenced: PBMCs or T cells enriched from blood (not recorded which). Receptors were obtained from a woman aged 45 to 65 who had recovered from COVID-19.

The rearrangement uses TRBV4-2 and TRBJ1-1; D is unresolved. The CDR3 contains 15 residues. Germline V gene data show CDR1 as LGHNA and CDR2 as YNFKEQ. V lost 5 bases to trimming and J lost 4 bases, with 17 bases between them. CDR3 nucleotide sequence: TGTGCCAGCAGCGGACCCCCGACGGGGAGCACTGAAGCTTTCTTT. Residues: CASSGPPTGSTEAFF.

In DNA form, the CDR3 reads TGTGCCAGCAGCTTAGGGCGAGGGGGGGCTGAAGCTTTCTTT. Its protein is CASSLGRGGAEAFF. The rearrangement uses TRBV11-3 and TRBJ1-1; TRBD1 might be the D (6 bases). Germline values: CDR1 SGHNT, CDR2 YENEEA. The CDR3 is made up of 14 amino acids. V was shortened by 1 base and J by 6 bases, with 12 bases between the two germline ends.

This chain joins TRBV29-1 and TRBJ1-2, with 9 bases fitting TRBD1. With 8 bases clipped from V and 0 bases from J, the junction kept 19 bases outside the gene matches. The CDR3 runs 18 residues. Germline values: CDR1 SQVTM, CDR2 ANQGSEA. The CDR3 spells CSTRTTTTRDRANYGYTF. As DNA, the CDR3 is TGCAGCACCCGAACAACAACTACCCGGGACAGGGCTAACTATGGCTACACCTTC.

The gene calls are TRBV3-1 (or the pseudogene TRBV3-2) and TRBJ1-3, with 8 bases aligning to TRBD1. Looked up from germline, CDR1 is LGHDT and CDR2 is YNNKEL (reference sequence). V was pared by 4 bases and J by 0 bases, with 11 bases of the junction left unmatched. This CDR3 spans 18 amino acids. CDR3 sequence: CASSPYTGGGGSGNTIYF. DNA of the CDR3: TGTGCCAGCAGCCCCTATACAGGGGGGGGAGGCTCTGGAAACACCATATATTTT.

The genes are TRBV3-1 (or the pseudogene TRBV3-2) and TRBJ2-1; 9 bases are shared with TRBD2. The CDR3 is 16 residues long. V dropped 0 bases and J dropped 6; count of bases not matched to a gene: 6. Germline V CDR1 and CDR2: LGHDT, YNNKEL (reference sequence). The chain's CDR3 is CASSQDSSTSGNEQFF. For the CDR3, the DNA is TGTGCCAGCAGCCAAGATAGTTCGACTAGCGGCAATGAGCAGTTCTTC.

This chain joins TRBV6-2 or TRBV6-3 and TRBJ2-7; D unclear. The CDR3 length is 13 residues. Germline V lookup: CDR1 MNHEY, CDR2 SVGEGT. Trimming took 2 bases from V and 6 from J, leaving 11 bases between them. The CDR3 coding sequence is TGTGCCAGCAGTTACGTCGCGGTATCCGAGCAGTACTTC. It codes for CASSYVAVSEQYF.

This clone has just a few counts. Other nucleotide sequences in the sample specify the same CDR3. The CDR3 protein is CASSPGQFNYGYTF. As DNA, the CDR3 is TGTGCCAGCAGCCCAGGACAGTTTAACTATGGCTACACCTTC. The chain uses TRBV5-4 and TRBJ1-2, with D perhaps matching TRBD1 (6 bases). CDR3 length equals 14 residues. Germline lookup yields CDR1 SGHNT and CDR2 YYREEE (reference sequence). Trimming left V 4 bases short and J 1 base short, with 11 bases between. The whole variable domain, filled in from reference TRBV5-4 and TRBJ1-2, reads ETGVTQSPTHLIKTRGQQVTLRCSSQSGHNTVSWYQQALGQGPQFIFQYYREEENGRGNFPPRFSGLQFPNYSSELNVNALELDDSALYLCASSPGQFNYGYTFGSGTRLTVV.

To note about this clone: One end of the junction does not line up with germline, which may come from a read error. The genes are TRBV25-1 and TRBJ1-3; 7 bases are a match to TRBD1. Germline V CDR1 and CDR2: MGHDK, SYGVNS. This CDR3 contains 12 residues. The CDR3 loop reads CASSEGVGQVFF. The CDR3, as DNA: TGTGCCAGCAGTGAAGGGGTCGGACAGGTTTTTTTT.

The chain has TRBV5-4 and TRBJ2-5, with TRBD2 matching 10 bases. J gave up 5 bases and V 4 bases, and 8 bases lay outside the gene matches. Germline CDR1 is SGHNT and CDR2 is YYREEE (reference sequence). The CDR3 is 15 residues long. The chain's CDR3 is CASSQKREGPETQYF. The DNA for the CDR3 is TGTGCCAGCAGCCAAAAGCGGGAGGGCCCGGAGACCCAGTACTTC.

The gene calls are TRBV19 and TRBJ2-7; 7 nucleotides agree with TRBD1. Looked up from germline, CDR1 is LNHDA and CDR2 is SQIVND (reference sequence). V dropped 6 bases and J dropped 0; count of bases not matched to a gene: 8. This CDR3 contains 15 residues. In DNA form, the CDR3 reads TGTGCCAGTAGCCGGGACAGCCTTTCCTCCTACGAGCAGTACTTC. It encodes CASSRDSLSSYEQYF.

This clone was counted between two and nine times. For the CDR3, the DNA is TGTGCCAGCAGCCCTCGCCGGGACTGGAGTGGGAATGAGCAGTTCTTC. It encodes CASSPRRDWSGNEQFF. The chain employs TRBV3-1 (or the pseudogene TRBV3-2) and TRBJ2-1; tentatively, D is TRBD2 (6 bases). CDR1 LGHDT and CDR2 YNNKEL come from the germline V gene (reference sequence). This CDR3 is built from 16 residues. V lost 4 bases, J lost 7 bases, and 20 bases lay in between.

The rearrangement uses TRBV14 and TRBJ1-4; no clear D. Germline V gives CDR1 SGHDN, CDR2 FVKESK. This CDR3 has 16 residues. Deletions cut 4 bases from V and 5 bases from J, with 17 bases between. CDR3 sequence: CASSLKSPHSNEKLFF. In DNA, the CDR3 is TGTGCCAGCAGCCTCAAGAGTCCTCACAGCAATGAAAAACTGTTTTTT. Drawing the rest from reference TRBV14 and TRBJ1-4, the complete variable domain is EAGVTQFPSHSVIEKGQTVTLRCDPISGHDNLYWYRRVMGKEIKFLLHFVKESKQDESGMPNNRFLAERTGGTYSTLKVQPAELEDSGVYFCASSLKSPHSNEKLFFGSGTQLSVL.

The V gene is TRBV30, the J gene TRBJ1-4; no firm D call. V shed 1 base and J shed 5 bases, with 14 bases lying between them. Per germline, CDR1 GTSNPN and CDR2 SVGIG (reference sequence). The CDR3 is made up of 15 amino acids. The CDR3 DNA sequence: TGTGCCTGGAGTGATACCGGGGAGCCGAATGAAAAACTGTTTTTT. Its translation is CAWSDTGEPNEKLFF.

This sequence joins TRBV29-1 and TRBJ1-4; tentatively, D is TRBD1 (6 bases). V lost 2 bases and J lost 13, with 11 bases in between. The CDR3 covers 11 residues. Per the germline V gene, CDR1 is SQVTM and CDR2 is ANQGSEA. The CDR3 spells CSVETGRSLFF. The CDR3 DNA sequence: TGCAGCGTTGAAACAGGGCGGTCACTGTTTTTT.

V is TRBV19 and J is TRBJ2-3, with D tentatively TRBD2 (6 bases). CDR3 length equals 17 residues. V lost 1 base and J lost 6, with 20 bases in between. Germline CDR1 is LNHDA and CDR2 is SQIVND (reference sequence). The CDR3 reads CASSIVGSSVTVDTQYF. As DNA, the CDR3 is TGTGCCAGTAGTATAGTAGGCTCTAGCGTGACTGTGGATACGCAGTATTTT.

The V gene is TRBV5-1, the J gene TRBJ2-7, with 7 positions matching TRBD2. This CDR3 has 16 amino acids. Trimming removed 0 bases from V and 5 bases from J; junction bases left unmatched: 11. The germline V gene encodes CDR1 SGHRS and CDR2 YFSETQ. The CDR3 nucleotides are TGCGCCAGCAGCTTGGGCCTCCGGGGGGTAAGCGACGAGCAGTACTTC. Translation: CASSLGLRGVSDEQYF.

The genes are TRBV4-2 and TRBJ1-2; possible D gene TRBD1, 5 bases. Germline lookup yields CDR1 LGHNA and CDR2 YNFKEQ. The CDR3 consists of 15 residues. Trimming cost V 0 bases and J 14 bases, with 22 bases left between them. CDR3 loop: CASSQEKVGLGLRTF. The CDR3, as DNA: TGTGCCAGCAGCCAAGAAAAAGTGGGGCTTGGGCTTAGGACCTTC.

V gene TRBV29-1 combines with J gene TRBJ2-1; 7 nucleotides align to TRBD2. V lost 1 base to trimming and J lost 8 bases; unmatched junction nucleotides: 8. Germline CDR1 SQVTM, CDR2 ANQGSEA. The CDR3 has 14 residues. CDR3 protein: CSVEVAGEGYEQFF. The CDR3 DNA sequence: TGCAGCGTTGAAGTTGCGGGAGAGGGTTATGAGCAGTTCTTC.

CDR3 sequence: CASSLILGFSGNTIYF. CDR3 DNA: TGTGCCAGCAGCTTGATACTCGGGTTCTCTGGAAACACCATATATTTT. This chain links TRBV5-8 with TRBJ1-3; unclear D gene. This CDR3 contains 16 residues. Trimming stripped 1 base from V and 0 bases from J, with 11 bases between. CDR1 and CDR2 from the germline V gene are SGHTS and YDEGEE.

The V and J genes are TRBV30 and TRBJ2-7; TRBD1 matches at 8 bases. Germline V CDR1 and CDR2: GTSNPN, SVGIG (reference sequence). V gave up 2 bases and J gave up 2 bases; unmatched junction bases: 2. The CDR3 has 13 residues. The CDR3 bases are TGTGCCTGGAGTCGACAGGGGCCCTACGAGCAGTACTTC. Protein product: CAWSRQGPYEQYF.

This clone has a single count. The chain employs TRBV6-2 or TRBV6-3 and TRBJ2-1; a weak D match, TRBD1 (6 bases). The V gene's germline CDR1 is MNHEY and CDR2 SVGEGT. This CDR3 comprises 11 residues. The V end lost 6 bases, the J end lost 9 bases, and 9 bases lay between the germline ends. The CDR3 DNA is TGTGCCAGCAGCCAAGGGGGTGAGCAGTTCTTC. The encoded protein is CASSQGGEQFF.

This chain links TRBV30 with TRBJ1-3; the D is unclear. Trimming cost V 2 bases and J 1 base, with 3 bases left between them. Germline V gene data show CDR1 as GTSNPN and CDR2 as SVGIG (reference sequence). The CDR3 has 12 amino acids. This chain's CDR3 is CAWSQSGNTIYF. The CDR3 bases are TGTGCCTGGAGTCAATCTGGAAACACCATATATTTT.

With regard to this clone: A much more abundant neighbour one base away suggests this may be a read error. Other DNA sequences in the same sample also yield this CDR3. The J gene is TRBJ1-5, the V gene TRBV6-5; D uncertain. This CDR3 comprises 14 residues. V lost 0 bases and J 2 bases, leaving 5 bases between the germline ends. Germline V gene sequence: CDR1 MNHEY, CDR2 SVGAGI. The CDR3 loop reads CASSYSRGNQPQHF. The CDR3 DNA sequence: TGTGCCAGCAGTTACTCGCGGGGCAATCAGCCCCAGCATTTT.

This chain links TRBV30 with TRBJ1-5; TRBD1 matches 9 bases. The CDR3 runs to 14 residues. Trimming at V came to 2 bases and at J to 5 bases, leaving 4 bases not matched to a gene. Germline V gene data show CDR1 as GTSNPN and CDR2 as SVGIG (reference sequence). The chain's CDR3 is CAWSSGTGHQPQHF. For the CDR3, the DNA is TGTGCCTGGAGTTCCGGGACAGGGCATCAGCCCCAGCATTTT.

This clone is a singleton in its sample. The J gene is TRBJ2-3, the V gene TRBV5-1, with 13 nucleotides matching TRBD2. Germline V gene sequence: CDR1 SGHRS, CDR2 YFSETQ. After removal of 0 bases from V and 0 bases from J, the junction contained 10 bases not matched to a gene. The CDR3 extends over 20 amino acids. The CDR3 spells CASSLGLAGGIITSTDTQYF. CDR3 DNA: TGCGCCAGCAGCTTGGGACTAGCGGGGGGAATAATCACTAGCACAGATACGCAGTATTTT.